A single sample is the source of the 23 T cell receptor beta chains below, sequenced in a study of T cells in Graves' hyperthyroidism and ophthalmopathy. Regions amplified from RNA transcripts were the TCR beta CDR3 regions. RT-PCR in the first round (using the HTBI primer set) targeted the TCR CDR3. TCRdb fed the multiplex PCR reads into MiXCR, producing one record per CDR3 protein. The table has hundreds of thousands of distinct CDR3 sequences, over 12% seen once; the top ten hold about 13%. Material for sequencing was blood. These TCRs come from a man aged 18 to 29 with Graves' ophthalmopathy.

This clonotype was recorded once. The rearrangement joins TRBV7-9 to TRBJ1-1; D remains ambiguous. The CDR3 has 12 amino acids. Trimming removed 2 bases at V and 4 bases at J, with 5 bases between. Germline CDR1 reads SEHNR; CDR2 reads FQNEAQ (reference sequence). CDR3 nucleotide sequence: TGTGCCAGCAGCTTAAGTGTCACTGAAGCTTTCTTT. This translates into CASSLSVTEAFF.

In this sample, this clonotype turned up many times. The rearrangement links TRBV30 to TRBJ1-2; tentative D call: TRBD1 (6 bases). CDR3 size: 12 residues. The V and J ends lost 5 bases and 5 bases respectively, with 12 bases between them. Germline V gene data show CDR1 as GTSNPN and CDR2 as SVGIG (reference sequence). CDR3 DNA: TGTGCCTGGGTGACAGGCGTTTATGGCTACACCTTC. Its translation is CAWVTGVYGYTF.

The CDR3: CASSPVAGGPRTGELFF. DNA of the CDR3: TGTGCCAGCAGCCCGGTAGCGGGAGGGCCTAGGACCGGGGAGCTGTTTTTT. J is TRBJ2-2 and V is TRBV7-9; 11 nucleotides line up with TRBD2. Germline loops: CDR1 SEHNR, CDR2 FQNEAQ (reference sequence). V lost 5 bases and J lost 5; bases outside the gene matches: 10. The CDR3 spans 17 residues.

This clonotype was observed many times. The chain links TRBV7-9 to TRBJ2-5; 7 bases line up with TRBD1. Trimming removed 5 bases from V and 0 bases from J; junction bases left unmatched: 6. The CDR3 extends over 15 amino acids. Germline V gives CDR1 SEHNR, CDR2 FQNEAQ (reference sequence). Written as DNA, the CDR3 is TGTGCCAGCAGCGTGGGACAGCACTACCAAGAGACCCAGTACTTC. This codes for CASSVGQHYQETQYF.

This clonotype was found many times. The V and J genes are TRBV7-3 and TRBJ2-3; tentative D call: TRBD2 (5 bases). The CDR3 covers 15 residues. Looked up from germline, CDR1 is SGHTA and CDR2 is FQGTGA. V dropped 5 bases and J dropped 3 bases, with 15 bases sitting between them. The CDR3 loop reads CASSPFLARTDTQYF. The DNA for the CDR3 is TGTGCCAGCAGCCCTTTTCTAGCTAGGACAGATACGCAGTATTTT.

This clonotype was seen a handful of times. The chain joins TRBV18 to TRBJ2-7; 8 bases line up with TRBD1. Trimming removed 6 bases from V and 5 bases from J; junction bases left unmatched: 9. CDR1 and CDR2 from the germline V gene are KGHSH and LQKENI. The CDR3 runs to 14 residues. The CDR3 sequence: CASSTLQGANEQYF. The CDR3 coding sequence is TGTGCCAGCTCCACCCTCCAGGGGGCAAACGAGCAGTACTTC.

This clonotype was picked up many times. The rearrangement uses TRBV7-6 and TRBJ2-7; D possibly uses TRBD1 or TRBD2 (5 bases each). Trimming cost V 3 bases and J 7 bases, with 16 bases left between them. The CDR3 is made up of 14 amino acids. Germline loops: CDR1 SGHVS, CDR2 FNYEAQ. The CDR3 coding sequence is TGTGCCAGCAGCTTCCGGGACGGATTCGGGGAGCAGTACTTC. Translating it yields CASSFRDGFGEQYF.

This clonotype was picked up many times. The chain has TRBV5-1 and TRBJ2-1; unclear D gene. Germline CDR1 and CDR2: SGHRS and YFSETQ. V lost 1 base to trimming and J lost 0 bases, with 8 bases between them. This CDR3 region has 15 residues. As DNA, the CDR3 is TGCGCCAGCAGCTTGCTTCGCTTCTCCTACAATGAGCAGTTCTTC. Its protein is CASSLLRFSYNEQFF.

Ten or more counts support this clonotype. The chain uses TRBV12-3 or TRBV12-4 and TRBJ2-1, with D perhaps matching TRBD1 (6 bases). The CDR3 has 15 residues. V was clipped by 2 bases and J by 8 bases, with 16 bases between them. Here the CDR3 DNA reads TGTGCCAGCAGTTTACTAGAGGGGGTGGAGGATGAGCAGTTCTTC. Protein: CASSLLEGVEDEQFF.

This clonotype was detected only a few times. J is TRBJ2-7 and V is TRBV28; possibly TRBD1 for D (5 bases). The CDR3 is 13 residues long. The V gene's germline CDR1 is MDHEN and CDR2 SYDVKM. Deletions cut 7 bases from V and 3 bases from J, with 13 bases between. CDR3 sequence (DNA): TGTGCCAGCACGACAGAGCAAAGCTACGAGCAGTACTTC. This sequence encodes CASTTEQSYEQYF.

This clonotype was observed many times. This sequence joins TRBV20-1 and TRBJ2-7, with 9 bases identical to TRBD2. CDR1 DFQATT and CDR2 SNEGSKA come from the germline V gene (reference sequence). Trimming cost V 1 base and J 3 bases; bases outside gene matches: 4. This CDR3 region has 14 residues. The CDR3 nucleotides read TGCAGTGCTAGAGTGGAAGCGGGGGGCTACGAGCAGTACTTC. This codes for CSARVEAGGYEQYF.

This clonotype showed up just a few times. The rearrangement uses TRBV6-1 and TRBJ1-5; tentatively, D is TRBD1 (5 bases). The germline gives CDR1 MNHNS, CDR2 SASEGT. The V and J ends lost 5 bases and 9 bases respectively, with 17 bases between them. CDR3 size: 14 residues. DNA for the CDR3: TGTGCCAGCAGTTTGGACGGCCCCGGGGGGCCCCAGCATTTT. Amino acid sequence: CASSLDGPGGPQHF.

This clonotype was detected ten times or more. The chain combines TRBV12-3 or TRBV12-4 with TRBJ1-2; TRBD1 matches at 7 bases. The CDR3 runs to 15 residues. V gave up 6 bases and J gave up 4 bases; unmatched junction bases: 11. CDR3 sequence (DNA): TGTGCCAGCAGCTCAGGGGGAGGGGGCTTCTATGGCTACACCTTC. Translated: CASSSGGGGFYGYTF.

There are many counts of this clonotype. This chain joins TRBV10-3 and TRBJ2-7; D might be TRBD2 (5 bases). From germline, CDR1 is ENHRY and CDR2 SYGVKD. V shed 10 bases and J shed 4 bases, with 17 bases lying between them. This CDR3 spans 13 amino acids. The CDR3 spells CATGSGSWYEQYF. CDR3 nucleotide sequence: TGTGCCACCGGATCGGGGAGTTGGTACGAGCAGTACTTC.

This clonotype was found many times. This chain connects TRBV6-2 or TRBV6-3 to TRBJ2-2; possibly TRBD1 for D (5 bases). This CDR3 is built from 14 residues. Germline values: CDR1 MNHEY, CDR2 SVGEGT. V was pared by 7 bases and J by 7 bases, with 16 bases between. Here the CDR3 reads CASTAGKMVGELFF. In DNA form, the CDR3 reads TGTGCCAGCACAGCAGGGAAGATGGTCGGGGAGCTGTTTTTT.

This clonotype was counted many times. V and J are TRBV12-5 and TRBJ2-5; D is possibly TRBD1 or TRBD2 (5 bases each). V was shortened by 5 bases and J by 5 bases, with 15 bases between the two germline ends. Germline loops: CDR1 LGHNT, CDR2 FRNRAP. The CDR3 covers 14 residues. DNA for the CDR3: TGTGCTAGTGGTGGGGGAACAGAGGCCGAGACCCAGTACTTC. It translates to CASGGGTEAETQYF.

With respect to this clonotype: Sequence at one end of the junction differs from germline and may be a read error. This chain links TRBV24-1 with TRBJ1-2; TRBD1 agrees at 8 bases. The germline gives CDR1 KGHDR, CDR2 SFDVKD. The CDR3 loop spans 15 amino acids. The CDR3 spells CATSDRDRSNSGYTF. The CDR3 coding sequence is TGTGCCACCAGTGATCGGGACAGGAGTAACTCTGGCTACACCTTC.

At least ten counts were recorded for this clonotype. The chain carries TRBV7-2 and TRBJ2-7; unclear D gene. From germline, CDR1 is SGHTA and CDR2 FQGNSA. V was cut by 3 bases and J by 4 bases, with 19 bases left in between. The CDR3 extends over 16 amino acids. CDR3: CASSFGDGTGWYEQYF. CDR3 in DNA: TGTGCCAGCAGCTTTGGTGACGGAACCGGGTGGTACGAGCAGTACTTC.

This clonotype has more than one count but fewer than ten. The chain combines TRBV28 with TRBJ1-1; D is undetermined. V shed 5 bases and J shed 0 bases, with 10 bases lying between them. The germline V gene has CDR1 MDHEN and CDR2 SYDVKM. The length of the CDR3 is 14 residues. The CDR3 DNA reads TGTGCCAGCAGTCCCCCCCTGGTGAACACTGAAGCTTTCTTT. This translates into CASSPPLVNTEAFF.

As DNA, the CDR3 is TGTGCCAGCAGCGTAGACATCTATGAGCAGTTCTTC. Residues: CASSVDIYEQFF. This chain joins TRBV9 and TRBJ2-1; D remains ambiguous. Trimming shortened V by 0 bases and J by 8 bases, and 6 bases separated the two germline ends. This CDR3 spans 12 amino acids. Per the germline V gene, CDR1 is SGDLS and CDR2 is YYNGEE.

This clonotype has ten or more counts. The CDR3 DNA follows: TGTGCCAGTAGTGGACTAGCGGGAGGGATTGGGTACAATGAGCAGTTCTTC. Translation gives CASSGLAGGIGYNEQFF. This sequence joins TRBV19 and TRBJ2-1; TRBD2 agrees at 15 bases. Germline V gives CDR1 LNHDA, CDR2 SQIVND (reference sequence). The V segment lost 5 bases and the J segment 4 bases; nucleotides outside the gene matches: 6. CDR3 size: 17 residues.

On this clonotype itself: This may be a read error: a much more frequent sequence differs by one nucleotide. This chain links TRBV7-9 with TRBJ2-1; 12 bases fit TRBD2. The J segment lost 5 bases and the V segment lost 6 bases, leaving 14 bases of the junction unmatched. The length of the CDR3 is 18 residues. Per the germline V gene, CDR1 is SEHNR and CDR2 is FQNEAQ (reference sequence). The CDR3 nucleotides read TGTGCCAGCAGAGAGTGGGCTAGCGGGAGGGCCAAGGACAATGAGCAGTTCTTC. Its protein product is CASREWASGRAKDNEQFF.

The chain links TRBV7-9 to TRBJ1-2; D uncertain. Per germline, CDR1 SEHNR and CDR2 FQNEAQ (reference sequence). Trimming cost V 3 bases and J 5 bases, with 13 bases left between them. The CDR3 sequence is 14 residues long. Here the CDR3 reads CASSFQRERYGYTF. DNA of the CDR3: TGTGCCAGCAGCTTTCAACGGGAGCGTTATGGCTACACCTTC.